The clone carrying this T cell receptor (beta chain) was detected ten times or more. Its antigen remains unidentified. The data originate from a study of blood T cells in healthy people across ages. Samples had at least 7 million PBMCs isolated from them. A J-beta primer mix and a sample-barcoded 5' primer were used in a second PCR of roughly 7 to 12 cycles. Researchers report that each sample yielded at least 3 million CDR3-containing paired-end reads. Using its own MiXCR run on the 5' RACE reads, TCRdb lists one record per CDR3 protein. Seen here are 700,000 to 850,000 distinct CDR3 sequences, roughly 35% observed once, and the top ten hold around 13%. Notes on the study in general: Possibly confounding the expanded clonotype changes was the fact that donor CMV status was unknown. Both higher diversity and more naive CD4+ cells marked long-lived donors when set against aged donors.

Germline lookup yields CDR1 ENHRY and CDR2 SYGVKD. The V end was cut by 1 base, the J end by 2 bases, with 11 bases between. CDR3 length equals 15 residues. The chain combines TRBV10-3 with TRBJ1-2, with D perhaps matching TRBD1 (6 bases). Sequenced material: blood. The receptor's source is a man in his late teens or twenties in good health. The CDR3 is CAISEYREANYGYTF. DNA of the CDR3: TGTGCCATCAGTGAGTACAGGGAGGCCAACTATGGCTACACCTTC.